This TCR beta chain was captured by sequencing in a study of response to subunit inactivated influenza vaccine. Findings of the study overall: Authors suggested each seasonal flu vaccination may recruit only limited numbers of new T cells.

This clonotype was detected a few times. Antigen unknown. Each CDR3 protein is one row after TCRdb ran MiXCR on the RT-PCR reads. The table records around 530,000 distinct CDR3 sequences, approximately 15% of them present only once. V shed 5 bases, J shed 7 bases, and the junction held 12 bases outside the gene matches. Germline CDR1 SEHNR, CDR2 FQNEAQ (reference sequence). The CDR3 covers 16 residues. Source: CD4+ T cells sorted from PBMCs, taken about 24 months after vaccination. The TCR sequence derives from a man between 50 and 70 years old who received an inactivated influenza vaccine. The V and J genes are TRBV7-9 and TRBJ2-1; TRBD2 matches at 9 bases. CDR3 bases: TGTGCCAGCAGCGCTAATCCGGGACTAGCCTCAAATGAGCAGTTCTTC. It translates to CASSANPGLASNEQFF.